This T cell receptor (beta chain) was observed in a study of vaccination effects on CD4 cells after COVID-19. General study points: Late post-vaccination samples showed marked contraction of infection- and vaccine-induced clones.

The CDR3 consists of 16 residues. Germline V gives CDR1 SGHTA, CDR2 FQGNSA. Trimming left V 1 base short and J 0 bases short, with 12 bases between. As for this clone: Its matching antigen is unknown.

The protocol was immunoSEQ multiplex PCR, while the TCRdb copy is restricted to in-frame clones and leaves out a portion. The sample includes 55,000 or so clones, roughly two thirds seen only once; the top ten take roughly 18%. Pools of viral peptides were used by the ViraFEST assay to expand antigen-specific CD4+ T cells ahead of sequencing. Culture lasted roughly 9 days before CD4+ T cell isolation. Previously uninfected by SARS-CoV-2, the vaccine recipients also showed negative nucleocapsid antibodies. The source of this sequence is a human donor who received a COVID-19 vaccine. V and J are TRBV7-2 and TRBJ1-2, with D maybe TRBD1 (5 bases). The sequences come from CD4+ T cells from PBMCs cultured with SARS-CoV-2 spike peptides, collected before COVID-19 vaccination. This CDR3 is CASSLGLDTANYGYTF. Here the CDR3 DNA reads TGTGCCAGCAGCTTAGGTTTGGACACTGCTAACTATGGCTACACCTTC.